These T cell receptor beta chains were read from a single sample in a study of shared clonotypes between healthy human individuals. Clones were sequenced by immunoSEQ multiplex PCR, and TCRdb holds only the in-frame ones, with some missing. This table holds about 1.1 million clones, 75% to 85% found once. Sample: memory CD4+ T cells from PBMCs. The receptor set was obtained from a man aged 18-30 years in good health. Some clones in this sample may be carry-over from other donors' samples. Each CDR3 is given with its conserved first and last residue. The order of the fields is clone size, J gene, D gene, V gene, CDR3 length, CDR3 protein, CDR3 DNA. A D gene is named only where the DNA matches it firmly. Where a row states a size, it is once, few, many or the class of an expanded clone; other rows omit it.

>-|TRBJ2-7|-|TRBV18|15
CASSPSRQSSYEQYF
TGTGCCAGCTCACCATCTCGTCAAAGCTCCTACGAGCAGTACTTC
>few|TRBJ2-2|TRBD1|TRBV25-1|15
CASTSNTGGTGELFF
TGTGCCAGCACCTCCAATACAGGGGGCACCGGGGAGCTGTTTTTT
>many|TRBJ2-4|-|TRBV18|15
CASSPLTGAKNIQYF
TGTGCCAGCTCACCCCTTACAGGAGCCAAAAACATTCAGTACTTC
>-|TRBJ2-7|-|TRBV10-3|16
CAISESSSDTRLEQYF
TGTGCCATCAGTGAGTCTAGTTCGGACACCCGCCTAGAGCAGTACTTC
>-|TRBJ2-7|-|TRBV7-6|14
CASSLGSGPYEQYF
TGTGCCAGCAGCTTAGGTAGTGGCCCCTACGAGCAGTACTTC
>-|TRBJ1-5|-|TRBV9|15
CASSVFGGDNQPQHF
TGTGCCAGCAGCGTATTTGGAGGCGACAATCAGCCCCAGCATTTT
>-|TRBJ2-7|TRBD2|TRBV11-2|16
CASSQPLAGGNYEQYF
TGTGCCAGCAGCCAACCCCTAGCGGGAGGGAACTACGAGCAGTACTTC
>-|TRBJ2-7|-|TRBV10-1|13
CASSESIAGEQYF
TGCGCCAGCAGTGAGTCGATCGCGGGAGAGCAGTACTTC
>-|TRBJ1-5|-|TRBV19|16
CASSLSQGFGNQPQHF
TGTGCCAGTAGTCTATCACAGGGATTTGGCAATCAGCCCCAGCATTTT
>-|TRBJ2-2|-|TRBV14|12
CASSPYTGELFF
TGTGCCAGCAGCCCTTACACCGGGGAGCTGTTTTTT
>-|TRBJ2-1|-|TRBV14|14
CASSLLGGYNEQFF
TGTGCCAGCAGCCTCCTTGGCGGCTACAATGAGCAGTTCTTC
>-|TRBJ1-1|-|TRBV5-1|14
CASSLQGGGTEAFF
TGCGCCAGCAGCTTGCAGGGTGGAGGAACTGAAGCTTTCTTT
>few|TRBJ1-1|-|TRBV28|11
CASSLLSEAFF
TGTGCCAGCAGTTTACTATCTGAAGCTTTCTTT
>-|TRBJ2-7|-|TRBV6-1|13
CASSSAGEREQYF
TGTGCCAGCAGTTCGGCAGGGGAGAGGGAGCAGTACTTC
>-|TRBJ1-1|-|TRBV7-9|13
CASSLGRVSEAFF
TGTGCCAGCAGCTTGGGTAGGGTATCCGAAGCTTTCTTT
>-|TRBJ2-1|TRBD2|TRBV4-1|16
CASSQDRASGRNEQFF
TGCGCCAGCAGCCAAGATCGAGCTAGCGGGAGGAATGAGCAGTTCTTC
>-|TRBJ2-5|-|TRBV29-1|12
CSVAGAGREQYF
TGCAGCGTTGCGGGGGCCGGTAGGGAGCAGTACTTC
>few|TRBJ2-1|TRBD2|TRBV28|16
CASSRLAGGLHNEQFF
TGTGCCAGCAGTCGACTAGCGGGAGGATTGCACAATGAGCAGTTCTTC
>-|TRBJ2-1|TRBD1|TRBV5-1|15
CASSLEGQGLGEQFF
TGCGCCAGCAGCTTGGAGGGACAGGGGTTAGGTGAGCAGTTCTTC
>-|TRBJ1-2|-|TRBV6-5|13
CASSLDGNYGYTF
TGTGCCAGCAGCCTGGACGGCAACTATGGCTACACCTTC
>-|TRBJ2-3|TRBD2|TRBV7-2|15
CASSLVSGSSDTQYF
TGTGCCAGCAGCTTAGTTAGCGGGAGTAGTGATACGCAGTATTTT
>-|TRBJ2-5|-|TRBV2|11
CAMGLQETQYF
TGTGCCATGGGACTGCAAGAGACCCAGTACTTC
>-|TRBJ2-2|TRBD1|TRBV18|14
CASSYGTATGELFF
TGTGCCAGCTCATATGGGACAGCCACCGGGGAGCTGTTTTTT
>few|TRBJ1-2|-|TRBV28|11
CAGGTFDGYTF
TGTGCCGGCGGGACATTCGATGGCTACACCTTC
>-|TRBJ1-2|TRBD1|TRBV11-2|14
CASSPRRDSYGYTF
TGTGCCAGCAGCCCAAGGCGGGACAGCTATGGCTACACCTTC
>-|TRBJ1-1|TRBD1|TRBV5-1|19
CASSLRGTGGVSVGTEAFF
TGCGCCAGCAGCCTGAGAGGGACAGGGGGCGTAAGTGTTGGCACTGAAGCTTTCTTT
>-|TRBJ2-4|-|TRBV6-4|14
CASSARAQGNIQYF
TGTGCCAGCAGTGCCCGGGCTCAGGGGAACATTCAGTACTTC
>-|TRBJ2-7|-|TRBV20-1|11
CAGGLRGEQYF
TGCGCCGGGGGCCTTCGGGGCGAGCAGTACTTC
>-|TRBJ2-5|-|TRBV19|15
CASSIGAPLQETQYF
TGTGCCAGTAGTATAGGGGCACCTCTCCAAGAGACCCAGTACTTC
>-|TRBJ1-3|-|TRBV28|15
CASTGHGSSGNTIYF
TGTGCCAGCACGGGTCACGGGAGCTCTGGAAACACCATATATTTT
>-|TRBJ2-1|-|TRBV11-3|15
CASSPLSGTYNEQFF
TGTGCCAGCAGCCCGCTTAGCGGAACTTACAATGAGCAGTTCTTC
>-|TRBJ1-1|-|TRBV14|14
CASSQEDGYTEAFF
TGTGCCAGCAGCCAAGAAGACGGGTACACTGAAGCTTTCTTT
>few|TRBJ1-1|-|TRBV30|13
CAWSLGGDTEAFF
TGTGCCTGGAGTCTGGGGGGGGACACTGAAGCTTTCTTT
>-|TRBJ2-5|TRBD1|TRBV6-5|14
CASSYGGQAETQYF
TGTGCCAGCAGTTACGGGGGACAGGCGGAGACCCAGTACTTC
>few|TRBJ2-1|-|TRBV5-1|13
CASSLGRGNEQFF
TGCGCCAGCAGCTTGGGGAGGGGAAATGAGCAGTTCTTC
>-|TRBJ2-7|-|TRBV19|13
CASRPRGAYEQYF
TGTGCCAGTAGACCTAGAGGGGCCTACGAGCAGTACTTC
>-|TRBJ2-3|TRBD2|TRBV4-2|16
CASSQESSGNADTQYF
TGTGCCAGCAGCCAAGAGTCTAGCGGGAACGCAGATACGCAGTATTTT
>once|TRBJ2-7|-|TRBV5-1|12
CASSLGEGEQYF
TGCGCCAGCAGCTTGGGGGAAGGCGAGCAGTACTTC
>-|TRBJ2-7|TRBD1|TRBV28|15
CASSALKGASYEQYF
TGTGCCAGCAGTGCCCTCAAGGGGGCCTCTTACGAGCAGTACTTC
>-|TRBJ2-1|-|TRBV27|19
CASSLGTRDGSGSYNEQFF
TGTGCCAGCAGTTTGGGGACTCGGGACGGCTCGGGTTCCTACAATGAGCAGTTCTTC
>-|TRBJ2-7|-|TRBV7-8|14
CASSPDGRTYEQYF
TGTGCCAGCAGCCCCGATGGCAGAACCTACGAGCAGTACTTC
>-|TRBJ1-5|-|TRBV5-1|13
CASSAGSNQPQHF
TGCGCCAGCAGCGCGGGTAGCAATCAGCCCCAGCATTTT
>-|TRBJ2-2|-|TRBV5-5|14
CASSLVLNTGELFF
TGTGCCAGCAGCTTGGTACTAAACACCGGGGAGCTGTTTTTT
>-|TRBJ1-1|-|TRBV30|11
CAWSVRGKAFF
TGTGCCTGGAGTGTACGGGGGAAAGCTTTCTTT
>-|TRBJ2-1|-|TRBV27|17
CASSLTPPGVGYNEQFF
TGTGCCAGCAGTTTGACCCCCCCGGGAGTGGGTTATAATGAGCAGTTCTTC